This entry lists 10 T cell receptor beta chains sequenced from one sample in a study of cytomegalovirus exposure and HLA in healthy donors. Researchers ran the PCR with 60 Vbeta and 13 Jbeta primers. Data came from immunoSEQ multiplex PCR; TCRdb stores just in-frame clones and leaves some out. The table lists some 200,000 clones, approximately 82% of them singletons, with approximately 0.6% in the top ten. The sequencing sample was made of PBMCs. These receptors originate from a man aged 18-30 years in good health and CMV-seronegative.

The chain employs TRBV6-6 and TRBJ1-2, with 7 bases fitting TRBD1. CDR3 length: 15 residues. Looked up from germline, CDR1 is MNHNY and CDR2 is SVGAGI (reference sequence). V lost 7 bases, J lost 2 bases, and 10 bases stayed unmatched. The CDR3 reads CASTPGDSSNYGYTF. CDR3 nucleotides: TGTGCCAGCACCCCCGGGGACAGCTCAAACTATGGCTACACCTTC.

The chain has TRBV19 and TRBJ2-7; 7 positions match TRBD2. Germline CDR1 reads LNHDA; CDR2 reads SQIVND (reference sequence). The length of the CDR3 is 16 residues. J gave up 1 base and V 4 bases, and 10 bases lay outside the gene matches. In nucleotides, the CDR3 is TGTGCCAGTAGTACCATCCTAGGGCGGGAGTCCTACGAGCAGTACTTC. This translates into CASSTILGRESYEQYF.

The chain carries TRBV6-5 and TRBJ2-1; perhaps TRBD1 as D (6 bases). CDR3 length: 13 amino acids. From germline, CDR1 is MNHEY and CDR2 SVGAGI. The V gene lost 6 bases and the J gene lost 10 bases, with 16 bases spanning the gap. CDR3 loop: CASSRGPQGEQFF. The CDR3 DNA is TGTGCCAGCAGCCGCGGCCCCCAGGGGGAGCAGTTCTTC.

The gene calls are TRBV4-1 and TRBJ2-7; 8 bases agree with TRBD1. Germline V gene lookup returns CDR1 MGHRA and CDR2 YSYEKL. J was trimmed by 4 bases and V by 4 bases; bases with no gene match: 6. This CDR3 has 14 residues. Written as DNA, the CDR3 is TGCGCCAGCAGCCGATCGACAGGGGAGTACGAGCAGTACTTC. Translation: CASSRSTGEYEQYF.

The genes are TRBV6-6 and TRBJ1-1, with 11 bases matching TRBD1. Per the germline V gene, CDR1 is MNHNY and CDR2 is SVGAGI (reference sequence). The junction had 10 bases not matched to a gene; V was cut back by 6 bases and J by 4 bases. The CDR3 has 16 residues. CDR3 DNA: TGTGCCAGCAGCCCTCGGACAGGGGGCGAGGTCACTGAAGCTTTCTTT. Protein product: CASSPRTGGEVTEAFF.

The rearrangement links TRBV6-5 to TRBJ1-2, with a possible D match to TRBD1 (5 bases). CDR1 and CDR2 from the germline V gene are MNHEY and SVGAGI. Trimming stripped 9 bases from V and 5 bases from J, with 13 bases between. CDR3 size: 12 residues. Here the CDR3 DNA reads TGTGCCAGTTCTTCGGAGGGGTATGGCTACACCTTC. Amino acid sequence: CASSSEGYGYTF.

The chain couples TRBV11-2 to TRBJ1-1; 7 nucleotides align to TRBD1. The CDR3 runs 16 residues. The trim removed 6 bases at V and 3 bases at J, leaving 13 bases unmatched. Germline V gene data show CDR1 as SGHAT and CDR2 as FQNNGV. The CDR3 nucleotides are TGTGCCAGCAGGCGATCGACAGGGAGTACGGACACTGAAGCTTTCTTT. It translates to CASRRSTGSTDTEAFF.

Only one count was recorded for this clone. V and J are TRBV5-1 and TRBJ1-4, with D hard to call. Germline CDR1 is SGHRS and CDR2 is YFSETQ. V dropped 1 base and J dropped 0 bases, with 7 bases sitting between them. This CDR3 region has 15 residues. The CDR3 spells CASSLMSATNEKLFF. In DNA form, the CDR3 reads TGCGCCAGCAGCTTGATGTCAGCAACTAATGAAAAACTGTTTTTT.

This clone has just one count. The chain has TRBV20-1 and TRBJ1-1; D gene unclear. Germline CDR1 and CDR2: DFQATT and SNEGSKA (reference sequence). Trimming stripped 8 bases from V and 0 bases from J, with 7 bases between. This CDR3 contains 11 residues. DNA of the CDR3: TGCAGTTACAACATGAACACTGAAGCTTTCTTT. Its protein is CSYNMNTEAFF.

The V and J genes are TRBV4-2 and TRBJ2-3; TRBD2 aligns across 9 bases. The CDR3 runs 16 residues. The V and J ends lost 2 bases and 0 bases, in that order; junction bases with no gene match: 3. The germline V gene encodes CDR1 LGHNA and CDR2 YNFKEQ. Written as DNA, the CDR3 is TGTGCCAGCAGCCAACTAGCGGGGACGAGCACAGATACGCAGTATTTT. Translating gives CASSQLAGTSTDTQYF.